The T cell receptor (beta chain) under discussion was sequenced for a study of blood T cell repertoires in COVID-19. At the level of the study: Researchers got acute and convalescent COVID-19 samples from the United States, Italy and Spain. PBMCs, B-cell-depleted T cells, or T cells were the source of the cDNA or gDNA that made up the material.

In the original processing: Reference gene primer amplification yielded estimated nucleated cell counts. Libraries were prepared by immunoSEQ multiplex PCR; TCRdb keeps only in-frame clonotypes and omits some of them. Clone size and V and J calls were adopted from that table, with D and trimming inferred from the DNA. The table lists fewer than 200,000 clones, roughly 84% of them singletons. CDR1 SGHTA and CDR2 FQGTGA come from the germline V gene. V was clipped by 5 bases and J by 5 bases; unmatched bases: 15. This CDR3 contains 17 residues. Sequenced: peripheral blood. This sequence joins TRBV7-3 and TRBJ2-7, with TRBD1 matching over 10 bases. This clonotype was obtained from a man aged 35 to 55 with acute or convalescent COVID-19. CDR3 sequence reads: CASSPNPTGTGEDEQYF. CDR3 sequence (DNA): TGTGCCAGCAGCCCCAACCCAACCGGGACAGGGGAGGACGAGCAGTACTTC.